This T cell receptor beta chain emerged from a study of blood T cell repertoires in COVID-19. Background on the study: The samples span acute and convalescent COVID-19 from the United States, Italy and Spain. The cDNA or gDNA used as material had been derived from T cells, B-cell-depleted T cells, or PBMCs.

CDR1 is LNHDA and CDR2 is SQIVND in the germline V gene (reference sequence). Trimming left V 5 bases short and J 4 bases short, with 11 bases between. The CDR3 runs to 13 residues. Sequencing used immunoSEQ multiplex PCR; TCRdb keeps in-frame clones, though not all of them. The sample lists some 60,000 clones, approximately 82% occurring once. This clone was seen a single time. Sequenced input: peripheral blood. This rearrangement joins TRBV19 to TRBJ1-1; D is undetermined. The receptor was derived from a woman of 80 years or more with acute or convalescent COVID-19. The CDR3 loop is CASSLMERTEAFF. CDR3 bases: TGTGCCAGTAGTCTTATGGAGCGCACTGAAGCTTTCTTT. Looking up the rest from reference TRBV19 and TRBJ1-1 gives the full variable domain: DGGITQSPKYLFRKEGQNVTLSCEQNLNHDAMYWYRQDPGQGLRLIYYSQIVNDFQKGDIAEGYSVSREKKESFPLTVTSAQKNPTAFYLCASSLMERTEAFFGQGTRLTVV.